The next 3 T cell receptor beta chains were all read from a single sample in a study of blood T cell repertoires in COVID-19. The repertoire was sequenced with immunoSEQ multiplex PCR; TCRdb's copy has only in-frame clones and lacks some. This sample has just over 90,000 clones, with approximately 87% found just once. The sample comprised peripheral blood. Receptors originate from a human donor with active COVID-19. The donor label of this sample is uncertain.

This rearrangement joins TRBV18 to TRBJ1-1, with D hard to call. The length of the CDR3 is 13 residues. The ends were cut back, 2 bases at V and 1 base at J, with 5 bases in the middle. Germline V lookup: CDR1 KGHSH, CDR2 LQKENI. CDR3 sequence (DNA): TGTGCCAGCTCACCAGGCGGGAACACTGAAGCTTTCTTT. This sequence encodes CASSPGGNTEAFF.

The chain employs TRBV27 and TRBJ1-2; tentatively, D is TRBD1 (6 bases). V lost 6 bases to trimming and J lost 0 bases, with 17 bases between them. This CDR3 has 16 residues. Germline CDR1 and CDR2: MNHEY and SMNVEV (reference sequence). The CDR3 spells CASRSAGASANYGYTF. CDR3 in DNA: TGTGCCAGCAGATCCGCAGGGGCGTCAGCTAACTATGGCTACACCTTC.

This chain joins TRBV15 and TRBJ2-7, with D tentatively TRBD1 (6 bases). V lost 5 bases, J lost 0 bases, and 11 bases lay in between. The CDR3 is 14 amino acids. The V gene's germline CDR1 is LNHNV and CDR2 YYDKDF (reference sequence). The CDR3 coding sequence is TGTGCCACCAGCTGGGACACCCACTCCTACGAGCAGTACTTC. Its translation: CATSWDTHSYEQYF.